This is a list of T cell receptor beta chains from one sample in a study of beta chain features in type 1 diabetes. Sequencing used immunoSEQ multiplex PCR; TCRdb keeps in-frame clones, though not all of them. The sample lists 130,000 or so clones; about 10% were seen once. Sequenced sample: central memory CD4+ T cells from blood. The receptors were gathered from a man aged 25-45 years with type 1 diabetes. CDR3s leave out the opening cysteine and the closing phenylalanine or tryptophan. The order of the fields is clone size, V gene, J gene, CDR3 protein. Clone size is stated in some rows and not others, as once, few, many or a class when expanded.

few,TRBV5-1,TRBJ2-1,ASTTTPGSYNEQF
few,TRBV6-1,TRBJ2-1,ASRDRELGDNEQF
-,TRBV7-9,TRBJ2-2,ASSLDHVTGELF
few,TRBV6-5,TRBJ1-5,ASSYDRGQPQH
-,TRBV7-9,TRBJ2-1,ASRENGGSVQF
-,TRBV29-1,TRBJ2-5,SVVGGETQY
-,TRBV28,TRBJ2-5,ASSLRGTQETQY
few,TRBV28,TRBJ2-2,ASSTTGNTGELF
-,TRBV23-1,TRBJ1-1,ASSQSAGTAIEAF
-,TRBV30,TRBJ2-5,AWNRGSGETQY
-,TRBV7-2,TRBJ1-4,ASIRDSDEKLF
few,TRBV28,TRBJ1-5,ASSSPTRQANQPQH
-,TRBV11-2,TRBJ2-3,ASSLGYNTQY
-,TRBV5-1,TRBJ2-3,ASSSSGGATDTQY
-,TRBV10-3,TRBJ2-3,AISESLAGARTDTQY
-,TRBV9,TRBJ2-3,ASSVALAGGRGDTQY
once,TRBV4-2,TRBJ2-3,ASSQGSSGGTDTQY
few,TRBV9,TRBJ2-5,ASSVGPSGGPWETQY
few,TRBV5-4,TRBJ2-3,ASIRGAGTGGPDTQY
many,TRBV7-2,TRBJ2-2,ASSPRTGEAGELF
-,TRBV6-1,TRBJ2-1,ACGEGRNEQF
-,TRBV30,TRBJ2-3,AWSVGGADTQY
many,TRBV29-1,TRBJ1-3,SVVPGTGNTIY
-,TRBV30,TRBJ1-1,AWSDREPFAEAF
few,TRBV5-1,TRBJ2-3,ASSFTGADTQY
-,TRBV7-8,TRBJ2-3,ASSTRPSPDTQY
few,TRBV18,TRBJ2-7,ASSLGTATLYEQY
few,TRBV11-1,TRBJ2-5,ASSARPTGEETQY
-,TRBV4-2,TRBJ1-2,ASSQDRRHYGYT
few,TRBV9,TRBJ2-1,ASSVGAAGGPDEQF
few,TRBV11-2,TRBJ1-6,ASSLGGWHSPLH
-,TRBV15,TRBJ2-1,ATSRDNRDNRREQF
-,TRBV28,TRBJ2-1,ASSTRLVNEQF
-,TRBV6-5,TRBJ1-6,ASSLGQGYRSPLH
-,TRBV30,TRBJ1-1,AWGTGGGNTEAF
-,TRBV5-1,TRBJ2-5,ASSLGSSGQETQY
few,TRBV25-1,TRBJ2-3,ASSEFPGRPTSTDTQY
few,TRBV27,TRBJ2-1,ASRSGGGEQF
-,TRBV7-8,TRBJ2-7,ASSSQGARYEQY
-,TRBV30,TRBJ2-3,AWSVRQSDTQY
-,TRBV27,TRBJ1-1,ASSPWDWSAEAF
-,TRBV18,TRBJ2-7,ASSPQGVGYEQY
-,TRBV6-5,TRBJ2-7,ASSQQGARGEQY
-,TRBV7-3,TRBJ2-5,ASSLRGGAEETQY
many,TRBV7-9,TRBJ2-4,ASSLRGNAKNIQY
-,TRBV10-3,TRBJ1-2,AISESRQGAAGYT
few,TRBV2,TRBJ2-1,ASSLTSGGPSGNEQF
many,TRBV19,TRBJ2-2,ASSIRRRVDTGELF
-,TRBV28,TRBJ2-6,ASSTPRDRESSGANVLT
-,TRBV4-1,TRBJ2-3,ASSQGTGGASDTQY